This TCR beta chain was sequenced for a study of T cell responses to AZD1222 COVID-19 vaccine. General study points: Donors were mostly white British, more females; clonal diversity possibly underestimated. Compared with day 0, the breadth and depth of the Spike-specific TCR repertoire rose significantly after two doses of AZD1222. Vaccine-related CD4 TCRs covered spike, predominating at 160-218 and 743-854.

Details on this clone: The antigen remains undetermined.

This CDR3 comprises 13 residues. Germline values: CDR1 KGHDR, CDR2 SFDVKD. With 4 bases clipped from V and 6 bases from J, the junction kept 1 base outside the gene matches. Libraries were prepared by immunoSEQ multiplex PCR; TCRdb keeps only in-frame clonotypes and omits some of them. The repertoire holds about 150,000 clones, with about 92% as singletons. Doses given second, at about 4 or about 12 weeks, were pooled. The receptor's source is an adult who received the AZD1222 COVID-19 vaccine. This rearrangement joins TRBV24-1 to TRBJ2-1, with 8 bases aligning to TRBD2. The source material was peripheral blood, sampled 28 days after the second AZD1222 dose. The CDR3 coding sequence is TGTGCCACCAGTGAACTAGCGGTCAATGAGCAGTTCTTC. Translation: CATSELAVNEQFF.